These T cell receptor beta chains were read from a single sample in a study of shared T cell receptors in the human thymus. Sequenced by immunoSEQ multiplex PCR; TCRdb stores in-frame clones only, minus some. This sample has some 400,000 clones, with approximately 95% found just once. Sequenced: thymocytes. The receptors derive from a human donor. Each CDR3 is given with its conserved first and last residue. Fields, in order: clone size, D gene, J gene, V gene, CDR3 DNA, CDR3 protein. D genes are given only for firm matches. Clone size is given for some rows only: seen once, a few or many times, or a class if the clone is expanded.

abundance: NA
d_gene: NA
j_gene: TRBJ1-2
v_gene: TRBV19
CDR3nt: TGTGCCAGTAGTATAGAAGCACAGGGTCGTGGCTACACCTTC
CDR3aa: CASSIEAQGRGYTF

abundance: NA
d_gene: TRBD2
j_gene: TRBJ2-3
v_gene: TRBV5-1
CDR3nt: TGCGCCAGCAGCTTGGGGCTAGCGGGGCTCACAGATACGCAGTATTTT
CDR3aa: CASSLGLAGLTDTQYF

abundance: NA
d_gene: TRBD1
j_gene: TRBJ1-2
v_gene: TRBV19
CDR3nt: TGTGCCAGTAGGGACAGGGTTACGGGTGGCTACACCTTC
CDR3aa: CASRDRVTGGYTF

abundance: once
d_gene: NA
j_gene: TRBJ1-4
v_gene: TRBV28
CDR3nt: TGTGCCAGCAGTTCCTTGGGCCCCCCAACTAATGAAAAACTGTTTTTT
CDR3aa: CASSSLGPPTNEKLFF

abundance: NA
d_gene: NA
j_gene: TRBJ2-2
v_gene: TRBV27
CDR3nt: TGTGCCAGCAGGGCAGTTACTAATTCGGAGCTGTTTTTT
CDR3aa: CASRAVTNSELFF

abundance: NA
d_gene: NA
j_gene: TRBJ2-2
v_gene: TRBV30
CDR3nt: TGTGCCTGGATCCGGGTCCCGAACACCGGGGAGCTGTTTTTT
CDR3aa: CAWIRVPNTGELFF

abundance: NA
d_gene: TRBD2
j_gene: TRBJ2-2
v_gene: TRBV9
CDR3nt: TGTGCCAGCAGCGTACTAGCGGGAGCCGGGGAGCTGTTTTTT
CDR3aa: CASSVLAGAGELFF

abundance: NA
d_gene: NA
j_gene: TRBJ2-2
v_gene: TRBV2
CDR3nt: TGTGCCAGCAGTGAAGGTCTGGGTGGTGCAGCGAACACCGGGGAGCTGTTTTTT
CDR3aa: CASSEGLGGAANTGELFF

abundance: NA
d_gene: TRBD1
j_gene: TRBJ1-5
v_gene: TRBV9
CDR3nt: TGTGCCAGCAGCGTAGCGGACAGGGTAGAGCCCCAGCATTTT
CDR3aa: CASSVADRVEPQHF

abundance: NA
d_gene: NA
j_gene: TRBJ2-3
v_gene: TRBV7-2
CDR3nt: TGTGCCAGCAGCGGTCGGCTGGCCGGGGATACGCAGTATTTT
CDR3aa: CASSGRLAGDTQYF

abundance: NA
d_gene: NA
j_gene: TRBJ2-5
v_gene: TRBV11-2
CDR3nt: TGTGCCAGCAACCCGATTTCCCTCGGGACGCAAGAGACCCAGTACTTC
CDR3aa: CASNPISLGTQETQYF

abundance: NA
d_gene: NA
j_gene: TRBJ2-7
v_gene: TRBV28
CDR3nt: TGTGCCAGCAGCTCATTCCATAATCCGAACGAGCAGTACTTC
CDR3aa: CASSSFHNPNEQYF

abundance: NA
d_gene: TRBD1
j_gene: TRBJ2-1
v_gene: TRBV28
CDR3nt: TGTGCCAGCAGTAAGACAGGGGGGTACTACAATGAGCAGTTCTTC
CDR3aa: CASSKTGGYYNEQFF

abundance: NA
d_gene: NA
j_gene: TRBJ2-1
v_gene: TRBV11-2
CDR3nt: TGTGCCAGCAGCAGACAGGTTGTCAGCTCCTACAATGAGCAGTTCTTC
CDR3aa: CASSRQVVSSYNEQFF

abundance: NA
d_gene: NA
j_gene: TRBJ2-7
v_gene: TRBV25-1
CDR3nt: TGTGCCAGCAGTGGGGGGGGACACCGATTCAGCTCCTACGAGCAGTACTTC
CDR3aa: CASSGGGHRFSSYEQYF

abundance: once
d_gene: NA
j_gene: TRBJ2-2
v_gene: TRBV5-5
CDR3nt: TGTGCCAGCAGCCCGACAGGGAACACCGGGGAGCTGTTTTTT
CDR3aa: CASSPTGNTGELFF

abundance: NA
d_gene: TRBD2
j_gene: TRBJ2-1
v_gene: TRBV7-6
CDR3nt: TGTGCCAGCAGCCCGGTAGCAGCGGGAGATTACAATGAGCAGTTCTTC
CDR3aa: CASSPVAAGDYNEQFF

abundance: once
d_gene: NA
j_gene: TRBJ2-7
v_gene: TRBV28
CDR3nt: TGTGCCAGCAGCACCCGGCCAGGGAGCGAGCAGTACTTC
CDR3aa: CASSTRPGSEQYF